This record covers a single T cell receptor (beta chain). Its matching antigen is unknown. This could be a read error, since a much larger clone is one nucleotide away. Building of the TCR beta libraries involved iRepertoire HTBI primers and Arm-PCR of CDR3 regions. TCRdb reprocessed the multiplex PCR reads with MiXCR, giving one entry per CDR3 protein. Counted here are 300,000 to 450,000 distinct CDR3 sequences, around a sixth occurring once; the ten biggest clones make up 22%. Germline assignment: CDR1 GTSNPN and CDR2 SVGIG (reference sequence). The CDR3 is made up of 14 amino acids. The V and J ends lost 0 bases and 4 bases respectively, with 12 bases between them. This entry is derived from a study of regulatory T cells in long-lasting Graves disease. Study overall: Antithyroid drug exposure in newly diagnosed Graves' patients had lasted under 3 months.

Whole-study findings and limits: Thyroid tissue went unexamined; only peripheral blood was analyzed.

The time point: newly diagnosed GD, antithyroid drugs for less than 3 months. Generation of the TCR library employed RNA extracted from PBMCs. The TCR comes from a female donor with Graves disease. Specimen: peripheral blood mononuclear cells (PBMCs), collected at new diagnosis, from a patient treated with antithyroid drugs. The genes are TRBV30 and TRBJ1-1; D is perhaps TRBD1 (5 bases). This CDR3 is CAWSVLGAVTEAFF. Written as DNA, the CDR3 is TGTGCCTGGAGTGTATTAGGGGCGGTCACTGAAGCTTTCTTT.